This TCR beta chain stems from a study of blood T cell repertoires in COVID-19. Trimming shortened V by 2 bases and J by 7 bases, and 15 bases separated the two germline ends. The CDR3 length is 15 residues. Germline loops: CDR1 KGHSH, CDR2 LQKENI. Clones were read by immunoSEQ multiplex PCR, and TCRdb kept only the in-frame ones, dropping some. The sample records roughly 300,000 clones, roughly 83% being singletons. This TCR derives from a human donor with COVID-19, enrolled during active disease. The donor label of this sample is uncertain. Sequencing used peripheral blood. The chain employs TRBV18 and TRBJ2-1; tentatively, D is TRBD1 (5 bases). CDR3 in amino acids: CASSPSQVLGNEQFF. CDR3 nucleotide sequence: TGTGCCAGCTCACCATCACAGGTCCTTGGAAATGAGCAGTTCTTC.